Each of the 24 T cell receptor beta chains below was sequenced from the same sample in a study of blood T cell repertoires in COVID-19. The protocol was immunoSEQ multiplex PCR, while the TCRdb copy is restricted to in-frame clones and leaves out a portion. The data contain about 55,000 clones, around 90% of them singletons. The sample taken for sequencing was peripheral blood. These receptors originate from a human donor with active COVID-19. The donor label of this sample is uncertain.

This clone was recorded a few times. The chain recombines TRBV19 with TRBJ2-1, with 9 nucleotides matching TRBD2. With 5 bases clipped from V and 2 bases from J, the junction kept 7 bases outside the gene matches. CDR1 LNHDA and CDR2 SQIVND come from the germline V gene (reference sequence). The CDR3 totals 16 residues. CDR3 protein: CASSALAGDTYNEQFF. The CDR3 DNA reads TGTGCCAGTAGTGCATTAGCGGGAGATACCTACAATGAGCAGTTCTTC.

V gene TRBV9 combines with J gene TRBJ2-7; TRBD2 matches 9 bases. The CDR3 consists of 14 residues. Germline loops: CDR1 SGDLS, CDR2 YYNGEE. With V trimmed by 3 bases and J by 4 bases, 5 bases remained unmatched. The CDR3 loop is CASSEGGREYEQYF. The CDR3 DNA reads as TGTGCCAGCAGCGAGGGCGGGAGGGAATACGAGCAGTACTTC.

CDR3 nucleotides: TGTGCCAGCAGTGAGGAGGCTGGGGCCAACGTCCTGACTTTC. Encoded protein: CASSEEAGANVLTF. The genes are TRBV2 and TRBJ2-6; TRBD2 is a possible D gene (5 bases). CDR1 SNHLY and CDR2 FYNNEI come from the germline V gene. The CDR3 has 14 amino acids. Deletions cut 3 bases from V and 2 bases from J, with 5 bases between.

CDR3 amino acids: CASLTPGQGNEKLFF. CDR3 in DNA: TGTGCCTCATTAACTCCGGGACAGGGTAATGAAAAACTGTTTTTT. The J gene is TRBJ1-4, the V gene TRBV19, with TRBD1 matching 9 bases. The CDR3 loop spans 15 amino acids. Germline V lookup: CDR1 LNHDA, CDR2 SQIVND (reference sequence). V was clipped by 11 bases and J by 4 bases; unmatched bases: 11.

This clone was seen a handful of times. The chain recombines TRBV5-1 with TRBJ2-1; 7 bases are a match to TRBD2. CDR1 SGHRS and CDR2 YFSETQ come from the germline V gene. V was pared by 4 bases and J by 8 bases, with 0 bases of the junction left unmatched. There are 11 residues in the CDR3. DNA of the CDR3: TGCGCCAGCAGCCTAGCGGATGAGCAGTTCTTC. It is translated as CASSLADEQFF.

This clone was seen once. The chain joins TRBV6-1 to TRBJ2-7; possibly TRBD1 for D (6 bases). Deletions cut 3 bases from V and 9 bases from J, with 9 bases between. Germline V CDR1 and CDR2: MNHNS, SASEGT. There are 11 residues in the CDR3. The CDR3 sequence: CASSEGAGQYF. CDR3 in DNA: TGTGCCAGCAGTGAGGGGGCAGGGCAGTACTTC.

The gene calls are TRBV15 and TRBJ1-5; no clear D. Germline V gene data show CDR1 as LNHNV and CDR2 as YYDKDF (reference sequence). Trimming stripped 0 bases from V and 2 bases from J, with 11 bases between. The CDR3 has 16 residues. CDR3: CATSRDSLPGNQPQHF. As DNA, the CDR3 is TGTGCCACCAGCAGAGATTCCCTCCCGGGCAATCAGCCCCAGCATTTT.

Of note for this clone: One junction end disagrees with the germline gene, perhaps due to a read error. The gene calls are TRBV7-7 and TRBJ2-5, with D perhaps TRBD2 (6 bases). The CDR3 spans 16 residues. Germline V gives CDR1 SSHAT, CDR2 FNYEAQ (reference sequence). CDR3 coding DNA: TGTGCTAGCAGTGGCGGGGCCTCGTTATTTCAAGAGACCCAGTACTTC. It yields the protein CASSGGASLFQETQYF.

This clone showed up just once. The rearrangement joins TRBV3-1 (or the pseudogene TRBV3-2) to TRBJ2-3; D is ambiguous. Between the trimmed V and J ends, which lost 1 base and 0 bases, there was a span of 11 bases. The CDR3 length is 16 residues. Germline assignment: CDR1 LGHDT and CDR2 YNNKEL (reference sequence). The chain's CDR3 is CASSQGSLTSTDTQYF. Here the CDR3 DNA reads TGTGCCAGCAGCCAAGGGTCGCTAACTAGCACAGATACGCAGTATTTT.

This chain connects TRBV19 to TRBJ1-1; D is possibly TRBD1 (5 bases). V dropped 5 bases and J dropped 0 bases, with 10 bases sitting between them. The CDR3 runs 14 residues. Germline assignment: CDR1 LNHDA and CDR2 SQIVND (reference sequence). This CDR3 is CASSRDFLNTEAFF. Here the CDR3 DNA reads TGTGCCAGTAGTCGGGACTTTTTGAACACTGAAGCTTTCTTT.

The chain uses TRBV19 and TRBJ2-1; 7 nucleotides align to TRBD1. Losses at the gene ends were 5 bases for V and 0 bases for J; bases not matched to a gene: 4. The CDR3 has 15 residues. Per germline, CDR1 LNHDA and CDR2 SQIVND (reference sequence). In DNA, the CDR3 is TGTGCCAGTAGTCAGGACAGGAGCTCCTACAATGAGCAGTTCTTC. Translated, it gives CASSQDRSSYNEQFF.

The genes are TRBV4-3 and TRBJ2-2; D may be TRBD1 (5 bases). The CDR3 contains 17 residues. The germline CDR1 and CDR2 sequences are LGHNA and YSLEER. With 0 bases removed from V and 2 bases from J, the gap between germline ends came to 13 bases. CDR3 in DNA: TGCGCCAGCAGCCAAGAACTTCCAGGGATCAACACCGGGGAGCTGTTTTTT. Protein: CASSQELPGINTGELFF.

Here the CDR3 DNA reads TGTGCCAGCAGCTTGGGAGGGGGTCTCGAAGCTTTCTTT. It translates to CASSLGGGLEAFF. This rearrangement joins TRBV5-8 to TRBJ1-1, with a weak D call TRBD1 (6 bases). V dropped 0 bases and J dropped 8 bases, with 11 bases sitting between them. CDR3 length: 13 amino acids. The germline V gene has CDR1 SGHTS and CDR2 YDEGEE.

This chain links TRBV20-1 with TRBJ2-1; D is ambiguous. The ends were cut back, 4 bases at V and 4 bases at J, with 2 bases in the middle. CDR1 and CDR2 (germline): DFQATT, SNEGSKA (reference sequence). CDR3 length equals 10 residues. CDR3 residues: CSAIYNEQFF. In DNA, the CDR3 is TGCAGTGCTATATACAATGAGCAGTTCTTC.

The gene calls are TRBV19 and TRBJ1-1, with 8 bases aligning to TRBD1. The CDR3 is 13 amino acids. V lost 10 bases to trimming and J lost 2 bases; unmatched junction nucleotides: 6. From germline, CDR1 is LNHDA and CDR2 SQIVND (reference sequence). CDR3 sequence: CATARGLNTEAFF. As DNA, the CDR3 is TGTGCCACCGCCAGGGGGCTTAACACTGAAGCTTTCTTT.

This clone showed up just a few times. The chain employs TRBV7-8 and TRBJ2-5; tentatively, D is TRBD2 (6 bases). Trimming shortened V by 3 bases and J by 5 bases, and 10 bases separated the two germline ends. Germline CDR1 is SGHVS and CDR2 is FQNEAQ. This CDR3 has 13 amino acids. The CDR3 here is CASSFGGWETQYF. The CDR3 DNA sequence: TGTGCCAGCAGCTTTGGGGGGTGGGAGACCCAGTACTTC. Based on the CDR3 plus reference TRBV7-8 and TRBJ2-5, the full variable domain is GAGVSQSPRYKVAKRGQDVALRCDPISGHVSLFWYQQALGQGPEFLTYFQNEAQLDKSGLPSDRFFAERPEGSVSTLKIQRTQQEDSAVYLCASSFGGWETQYFGPGTRLLVL.

The CDR3 DNA is TGTGCCTGGAGTCCCCGGGTCCTGAACCCTAATGAAAAACTGTTTTTT. Its translation is CAWSPRVLNPNEKLFF. This chain joins TRBV30 and TRBJ1-4; D is unresolved. This CDR3 contains 16 residues. CDR1 is GTSNPN and CDR2 is SVGIG in the germline V gene (reference sequence). The V end lost 2 bases, the J end lost 3 bases, and 16 bases lay between the germline ends.

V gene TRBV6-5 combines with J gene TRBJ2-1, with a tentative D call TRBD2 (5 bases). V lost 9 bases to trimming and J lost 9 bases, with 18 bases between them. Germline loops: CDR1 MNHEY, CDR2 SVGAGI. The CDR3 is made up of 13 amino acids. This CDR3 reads CARRGPEDTEQFF. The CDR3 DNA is TGTGCCAGAAGAGGGCCCGAGGATACTGAGCAGTTCTTC.

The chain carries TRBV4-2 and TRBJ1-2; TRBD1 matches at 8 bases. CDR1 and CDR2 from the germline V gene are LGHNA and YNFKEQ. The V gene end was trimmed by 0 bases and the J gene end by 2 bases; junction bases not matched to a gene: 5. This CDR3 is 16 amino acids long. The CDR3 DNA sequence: TGTGCCAGCAGCCAAGAGCAAGGACAGGGAAACTATGGCTACACCTTC. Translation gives CASSQEQGQGNYGYTF.

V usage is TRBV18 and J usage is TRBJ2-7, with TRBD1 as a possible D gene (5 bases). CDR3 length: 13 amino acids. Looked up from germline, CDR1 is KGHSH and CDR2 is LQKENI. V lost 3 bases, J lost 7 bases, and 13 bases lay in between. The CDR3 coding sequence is TGTGCCAGCTCACCTTCGGACACGAGAGAGCAGTACGTC. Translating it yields CASSPSDTREQYV.

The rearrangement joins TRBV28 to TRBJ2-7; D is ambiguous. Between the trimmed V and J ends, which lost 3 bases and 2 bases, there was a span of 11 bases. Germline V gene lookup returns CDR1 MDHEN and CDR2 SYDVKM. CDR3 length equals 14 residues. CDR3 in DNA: TGTGCCAGCAGTTTTAACTACTTGACCTACGAGCAGTACTTC. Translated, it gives CASSFNYLTYEQYF.

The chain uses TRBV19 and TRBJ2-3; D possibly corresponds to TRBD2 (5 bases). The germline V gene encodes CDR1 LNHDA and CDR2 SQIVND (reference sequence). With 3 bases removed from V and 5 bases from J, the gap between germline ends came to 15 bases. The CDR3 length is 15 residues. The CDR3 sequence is CASSISSSNVDTQYF. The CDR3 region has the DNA TGTGCCAGTAGTATTTCGTCTAGCAACGTAGATACGCAGTATTTT.

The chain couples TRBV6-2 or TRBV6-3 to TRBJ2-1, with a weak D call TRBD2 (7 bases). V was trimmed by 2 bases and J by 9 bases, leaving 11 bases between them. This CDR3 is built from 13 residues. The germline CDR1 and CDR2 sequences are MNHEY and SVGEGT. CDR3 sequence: CASSYGGAGEQFF. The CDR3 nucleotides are TGTGCCAGCAGTTACGGGGGGGCCGGTGAGCAGTTCTTC.

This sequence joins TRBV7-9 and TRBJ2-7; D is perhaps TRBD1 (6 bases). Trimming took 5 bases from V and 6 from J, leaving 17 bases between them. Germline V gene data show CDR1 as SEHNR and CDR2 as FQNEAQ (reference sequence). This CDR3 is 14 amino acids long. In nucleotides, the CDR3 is TGTGCCAGCAGCCCACCCAGGGGATGGGGCGAGCAGTACTTC. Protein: CASSPPRGWGEQYF. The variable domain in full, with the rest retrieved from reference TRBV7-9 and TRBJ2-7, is DTGVSQNPRHKITKRGQNVTFRCDPISEHNRLYWYRQTLGQGPEFLTYFQNEAQLEKSRLLSDRFSAERPKGSFSTLEIQRTEQGDSAMYLCASSPPRGWGEQYFGPGTRLTVT.